These T cell receptor beta chains were read from a single sample in a study of T cells after yellow fever vaccination. TCRdb redid the calling of the 5' RACE reads with MiXCR, one entry per CDR3 protein. This table holds about 240,000 distinct CDR3 sequences, 6.9% found once. The sequences come from CD4+ T cells sorted from PBMCs, collected 15 days after the yellow fever booster vaccination. Receptor source: a man aged 25-45 years who received the YFV17D yellow fever vaccine. The CDR3 runs from the conserved cysteine through the conserved F or W. The D gene is left open where the match is weak. Not every row has a clone size; where given, it reads once, few, many or a size class.

abundance	v_gene	j_gene	d_gene	len	CDR3nt	CDR3aa
NA	TRBV5-4	TRBJ2-1	NA	14	TGTGCCAGCAGCCGGACCACAGAAGGCAATGAGCAGTTCTTC	CASSRTTEGNEQFF
few	TRBV5-1	TRBJ2-5	NA	14	TGCGCCAGCAGCTTGGGACAGGTTGGCGAGACCCAGTACTTC	CASSLGQVGETQYF
many	TRBV3-1	TRBJ2-1	NA	13	TGTGCCAGCAGCCAAGATCGTAGCTCTTTTTTATCATTC	CASSQDRSSFLSF
few	TRBV20-1	TRBJ2-1	NA	16	TGCAGTGCTACCCACCCGACCAGCGGGCGCCCAAATGAGCAGTTCTTC	CSATHPTSGRPNEQFF
NA	TRBV7-9	TRBJ2-1	TRBD2	14	TGTGCCAGCGGTTCGGGACTAGCGGACAATGAGCAGTTCTTC	CASGSGLADNEQFF
many	TRBV5-1	TRBJ2-7	TRBD2	15	TGCGCCAGCAGCCGAGCGGGGGAGGGCTCGCGAGTTAAGTACTTC	CASSRAGEGSRVKYF
NA	TRBV9	TRBJ2-4	NA	13	TGTGCCAGCAGCGCGACTGTAGGAAACATTCAGTACTTC	CASSATVGNIQYF
NA	TRBV29-1	TRBJ2-5	NA	11	TGCAGCGCCCGACTAGAGAAGACCCAGTACTTC	CSARLEKTQYF
NA	TRBV3-1	TRBJ2-1	NA	14	TGTGCCAGCAGCCAAGGTCGGATAAACAATGAGCAGTTCTTC	CASSQGRINNEQFF
many	TRBV24-1	TRBJ2-7	TRBD2	16	TGTGCCACCAGTGAGGGGGGACTAGCGGTCCCCTACGAGCAGTACTTC	CATSEGGLAVPYEQYF
NA	TRBV18	TRBJ2-3	TRBD1	15	TGTGCCAGCTCACCCCGGACAGGGTTGGTAGATACGCAGTATTTT	CASSPRTGLVDTQYF
few	TRBV7-9	TRBJ2-7	NA	16	TGTGCCAGCAGCCTGACTCGGGGGACAGTGAAGGACGAGCAGTACTTC	CASSLTRGTVKDEQYF
NA	TRBV4-2	TRBJ2-5	NA	14	TGTGCCAGCAGCCAAGCTGGCAGGCAAGAGACCCAGTACTTC	CASSQAGRQETQYF
few	TRBV3-1	TRBJ1-1	NA	13	TGTGCCAGCGGCGGCAGTGGTGACACTGAAGCTTTCTTT	CASGGSGDTEAFF
NA	TRBV20-1	TRBJ2-7	TRBD2	14	TGCAGTGCTAGAATGGCGGGAGCACTGGCCGAGCAGTACTTC	CSARMAGALAEQYF
many	TRBV7-2	TRBJ2-1	NA	17	TGTGCCAGCAGCTTACGGGGCGGGATGAGCTCCTACAATGAGCAGTTCTTC	CASSLRGGMSSYNEQFF
few	TRBV7-2	TRBJ2-1	NA	17	TGTGCCAGCAGCTTAGTACGTAGGTCCGCGGCCTACAATGAGCAGTTCTTC	CASSLVRRSAAYNEQFF
few	TRBV27	TRBJ2-7	NA	14	TGTGCCAGCAGTTTGGCACAGCCTCCCTACGAGCAGTACTTC	CASSLAQPPYEQYF
many	TRBV5-6	TRBJ1-6	NA	12	TGTGCCAGCAGCTTGGCATCTACGGCCCTCCACTTT	CASSLASTALHF
many	TRBV12-3/TRBV12-4	TRBJ2-2	NA	12	TGTGCCAGCAGTCGTGGCCCCGGGGAGCTGTTTTTT	CASSRGPGELFF
few	TRBV7-2	TRBJ2-2	NA	15	TGTGCCAGCAGCTCAAGGGGTGGAAACACCGGGGAGCTGTTTTTT	CASSSRGGNTGELFF
NA	TRBV6-5	TRBJ2-7	TRBD1	16	TGTGCCAGCAGTTTGGGGGGGGGACAGGGTGCCTACGAGCAGTACTTC	CASSLGGGQGAYEQYF
NA	TRBV5-4	TRBJ2-1	TRBD2	16	TGTGCCAGCAGCTTGGGAGGGAGGGCGTCTGGCGATGAGCAGTTCTTC	CASSLGGRASGDEQFF
NA	TRBV10-1	TRBJ2-5	TRBD1	15	TGCGCCAGCAGTAAAGGGGACAGGGTTCAAGAGACCCAGTACTTC	CASSKGDRVQETQYF
few	TRBV20-1	TRBJ2-1	TRBD2	15	TGCAGTGCTAGAGTCCTTAGCGGGAGGCAGAATGAGCAGTTCTTC	CSARVLSGRQNEQFF
NA	TRBV5-1	TRBJ2-7	NA	15	TGCGCCAGCAGCTTGGCGGCAGGGCCATCCTACGAGCAGTACTTC	CASSLAAGPSYEQYF
many	TRBV5-1	TRBJ2-5	NA	13	TGCGCCAGCAGATCGACAGGAGGAGAGACCCAGTACTTC	CASRSTGGETQYF
few	TRBV6-2/TRBV6-3	TRBJ2-7	TRBD2	16	TGTGCCAGCATTATTGGCGGCGGGAGGACCCCCTACGAGCAGTACTTC	CASIIGGGRTPYEQYF
many	TRBV27	TRBJ2-5	TRBD2	15	TGTGCCAGCAGTTTGGGGGGGGTATTGGTGGAGACCCAGTACTTC	CASSLGGVLVETQYF
NA	TRBV2	TRBJ2-5	TRBD1	16	TGTGCCAGCACCGGGACAGGGGGCCAGTCAGGCGAGACCCAGTACTTC	CASTGTGGQSGETQYF
NA	TRBV4-3	TRBJ2-7	NA	15	TGCGCCAGCAGCCAAGGGCGGTCGCGACGCTACGAGCAGTACTTC	CASSQGRSRRYEQYF
NA	TRBV4-3	TRBJ2-5	TRBD2	18	TGCGCCAGCAGCCAAGTGACTAGCGGGAGCCAAGACCAAGAGACCCAGTACTTC	CASSQVTSGSQDQETQYF
NA	TRBV7-2	TRBJ2-7	NA	16	TGTGCCAGCAGCTTAGGTGTAGCGCATTATTCCTACGAGCAGTACTTC	CASSLGVAHYSYEQYF
NA	TRBV20-1	TRBJ1-5	TRBD1	14	TGCAGTGCTCCCCCGGGAGGGGGCGGTCAGCCCCAGCATTTT	CSAPPGGGGQPQHF
NA	TRBV12-3/TRBV12-4	TRBJ1-4	NA	12	TGTGCCAGCAGTTTCTCGGGAGAAAAACTGTTTTTT	CASSFSGEKLFF
many	TRBV7-6	TRBJ2-3	TRBD1	16	TGTGCCAGCAGCTTAGCGGGGACAGGTACCACAGATACGCAGTATTTT	CASSLAGTGTTDTQYF
NA	TRBV20-1	TRBJ2-7	TRBD1	15	TGCAGTGCCCCGGCTGGGACAGGGGGAAGGTCCGAGCAGTACTTC	CSAPAGTGGRSEQYF
few	TRBV5-1	TRBJ1-1	NA	14	TGCGCCAGCAGCGGGGTCCGGGATAACACTGAAGCTTTCTTT	CASSGVRDNTEAFF
many	TRBV4-3	TRBJ2-5	NA	13	TGCGCCAGCAGCCAGGGCTTTCAAGAGACCCAGTACTTC	CASSQGFQETQYF
few	TRBV23-1	TRBJ1-1	NA	14	TGCGCCAGCAGTCTCAAGGGGCTAGACACTGAAGCTTTCTTT	CASSLKGLDTEAFF
few	TRBV7-9	TRBJ1-5	NA	14	TGTGCCAGCAGCTTAAACAGTGGCAATCAGCCCCAGCATTTT	CASSLNSGNQPQHF
many	TRBV29-1	TRBJ2-7	TRBD2	14	TGCAGCGTCTCACTCGGGGGGGTCCCCTACGAGCAGTACTTC	CSVSLGGVPYEQYF